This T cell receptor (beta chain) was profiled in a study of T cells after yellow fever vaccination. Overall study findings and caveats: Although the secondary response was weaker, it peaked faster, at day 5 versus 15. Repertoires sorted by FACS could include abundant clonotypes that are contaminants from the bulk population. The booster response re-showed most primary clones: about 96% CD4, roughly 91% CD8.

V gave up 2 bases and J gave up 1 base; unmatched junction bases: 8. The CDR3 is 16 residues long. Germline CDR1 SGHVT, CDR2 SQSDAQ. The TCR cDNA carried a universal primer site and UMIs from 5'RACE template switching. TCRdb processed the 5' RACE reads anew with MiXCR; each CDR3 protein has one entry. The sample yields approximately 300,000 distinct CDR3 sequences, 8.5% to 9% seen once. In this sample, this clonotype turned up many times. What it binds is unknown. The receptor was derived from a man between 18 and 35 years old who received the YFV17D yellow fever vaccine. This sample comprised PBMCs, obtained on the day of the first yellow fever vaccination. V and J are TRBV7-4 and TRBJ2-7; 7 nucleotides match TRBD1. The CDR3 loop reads CASSLLEGGPSYEQYF. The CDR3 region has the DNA TGTGCCAGCAGCTTACTTGAAGGGGGCCCTTCCTACGAGCAGTACTTC.